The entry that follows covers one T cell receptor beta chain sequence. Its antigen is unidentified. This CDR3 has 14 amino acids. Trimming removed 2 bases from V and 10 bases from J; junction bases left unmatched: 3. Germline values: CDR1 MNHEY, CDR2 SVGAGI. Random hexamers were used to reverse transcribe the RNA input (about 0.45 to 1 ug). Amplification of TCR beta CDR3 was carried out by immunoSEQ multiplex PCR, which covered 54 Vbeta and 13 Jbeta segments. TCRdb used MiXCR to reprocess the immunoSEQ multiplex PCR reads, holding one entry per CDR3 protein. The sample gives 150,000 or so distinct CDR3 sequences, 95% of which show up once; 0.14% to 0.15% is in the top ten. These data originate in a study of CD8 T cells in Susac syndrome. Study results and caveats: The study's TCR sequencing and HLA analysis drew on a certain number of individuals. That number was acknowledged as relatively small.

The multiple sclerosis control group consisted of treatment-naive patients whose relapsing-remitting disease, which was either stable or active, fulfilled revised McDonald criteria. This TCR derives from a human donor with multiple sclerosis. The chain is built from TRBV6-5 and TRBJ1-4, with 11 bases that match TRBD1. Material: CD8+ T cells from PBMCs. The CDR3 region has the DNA TGTGCCAGCAGTTACAGGACAGGGGGCGGAAAACTGTTTTTT. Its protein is CASSYRTGGGKLFF.